This T cell receptor beta chain was sequenced during a study of blood T cell repertoires in COVID-19. On the study more broadly: Donors in the United States, Italy and Spain gave samples during acute or convalescent COVID-19. PBMCs, B-cell-depleted T cells, or T cells were the source of the cDNA or gDNA that made up the material.

In the authors' methods: Nucleated cell number was recorded as an estimate derived from reference gene primer amplification. TCRdb's copy holds only in-frame clones and misses some; the assay was immunoSEQ multiplex PCR. V and J calls and clone size follow that table, whereas D and trimming were derived from the DNA. The table lists some 110,000 clones, around four fifths of them singletons. The CDR3 runs to 13 residues. Trimming stripped 6 bases from V and 8 bases from J, with 16 bases between. V and J are TRBV12-3 or TRBV12-4 and TRBJ1-1; TRBD1 might be the D (6 bases). The sequenced material came from peripheral blood. The clonotype was recovered from a man aged 70-80 years with acute or convalescent COVID-19. CDR3 nucleotide sequence: TGTGCCAGCAGGCAGGGGTTTTTAGGGGAAGCTTTCTTT. Amino acids: CASRQGFLGEAFF.